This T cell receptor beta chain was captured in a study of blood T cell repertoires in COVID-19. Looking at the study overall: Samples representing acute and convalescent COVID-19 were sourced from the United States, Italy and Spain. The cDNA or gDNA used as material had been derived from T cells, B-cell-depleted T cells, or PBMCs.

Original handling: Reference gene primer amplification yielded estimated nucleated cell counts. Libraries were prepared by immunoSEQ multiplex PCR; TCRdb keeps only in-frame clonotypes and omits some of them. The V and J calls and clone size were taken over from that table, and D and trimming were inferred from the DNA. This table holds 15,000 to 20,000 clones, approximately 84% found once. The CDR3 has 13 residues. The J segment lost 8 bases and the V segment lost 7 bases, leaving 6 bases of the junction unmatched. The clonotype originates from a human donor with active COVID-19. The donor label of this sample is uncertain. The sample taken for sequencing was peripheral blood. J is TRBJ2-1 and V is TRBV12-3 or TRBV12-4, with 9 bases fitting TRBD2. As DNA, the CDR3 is TGTGCCAGCACCATATTAGCGGGGGATGAGCAGTTCTTC. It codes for CASTILAGDEQFF.